This T cell receptor (beta chain) comes out of a study of T and B cells in COVID-19 patients. This clonotype is labeled medium-sized (0.01 to 0.1%). Multiplex PCR with BIOMED2 TRB-A/B primer pools amplified TRB rearrangements. TCRdb used MiXCR to reprocess the multiplex PCR reads, holding one entry per CDR3 protein. The data contain thousands of distinct CDR3 sequences, roughly 27% of them seen just once; the ten biggest clones take up 12%. Germline V lookup: CDR1 MNHEY, CDR2 SVGEGT. The CDR3 runs to 14 residues. V gave up 7 bases and J gave up 7 bases; unmatched junction bases: 12. From blood, about 250-500 ng of genomic DNA served as TRB template.

The chain carries TRBV6-2 or TRBV6-3 and TRBJ2-5; 7 bases align to TRBD2. The receptor's source is a human donor with active COVID-19. Sequences were obtained from blood. CDR3 in amino acids: CASTNKRGPGTQYF. CDR3 nucleotides: TGTGCCAGCACAAACAAGCGGGGACCAGGGACCCAGTACTTC.